One sample yielded the 5 T cell receptor beta chains listed below, sequenced in a study of neoadjuvant anti-PD-1 for oral cavity cancer (dated by TCRdb to the early 2020s). Libraries were prepared through the immunoSEQ multiplex PCR assay. TCRdb retrieved this table from immuneACCESS and kept in-frame rearrangements only. Not all clones are present; in checked studies, unresolved V genes account for under half, and no reason is known for the remainder. Recorded for this sample are several thousand clones; roughly three quarters of them occurred a single time. The ten largest account for 2.5% to 3% of the sample. What this sample's time point label stands for: after neoadjuvant nivolumab, at surgical resection. The source was PBMCs, collected after nivolumab (anti-PD-1) treatment. The receptors were sampled from a person aged 40 to 85 with oral cavity squamous cell carcinoma.

J is TRBJ1-5 and V is TRBV2; unclear D gene. Germline values: CDR1 SNHLY, CDR2 FYNNEI. The CDR3 is 15 amino acids. Trimming took off 4 bases at V and 3 bases at J, with 13 bases between the two ends. In DNA form, the CDR3 reads TGTGCCAGCAGTGTCGGTAGGCAGTACAATCAGCCCCAGCATTTT. It encodes CASSVGRQYNQPQHF.

The chain carries TRBV6-4 and TRBJ2-1; no clear D. The CDR3 sequence is 15 residues long. V gave up 0 bases and J gave up 0 bases, with 6 bases separating them. Germline V lookup: CDR1 MRHNA, CDR2 SNTAGT. In DNA form, the CDR3 reads TGTGCCAGCAGTGACTCGACGGGCTCCTACAATGAGCAGTTCTTC. This encodes CASSDSTGSYNEQFF.

The rearrangement links TRBV10-1 to TRBJ2-3, with 8 bases aligning to TRBD2. CDR1 and CDR2 (germline): WNHNN, SYGVQD (reference sequence). V dropped 3 bases and J dropped 1; count of bases not matched to a gene: 6. The CDR3 is 16 amino acids. CDR3 amino acids: CASSDLSRGGTDTQYF. The CDR3 nucleotides read TGCGCCAGCAGTGATCTCTCGCGGGGGGGCACAGATACGCAGTATTTT.

The rearrangement links TRBV6-5 to TRBJ2-4; D remains ambiguous. Trimming removed 0 bases from V and 5 bases from J, with 11 bases in between. This CDR3 comprises 15 residues. CDR1 is MNHEY, CDR2 SVGAGI, per germline. This CDR3 is CASSYSLQKQNIQYF. In DNA, the CDR3 is TGTGCCAGCAGTTACTCGTTGCAGAAGCAAAACATTCAGTACTTC.

The chain combines TRBV5-4 with TRBJ2-5, with 7 bases fitting TRBD1. V lost 2 bases to trimming and J lost 7 bases; unmatched junction nucleotides: 11. This CDR3 has 15 amino acids. Germline CDR1 is SGHNT and CDR2 is YYREEE (reference sequence). This chain's CDR3 is CASSLTTGPGGTQYF. CDR3 coding DNA: TGTGCCAGCAGCTTAACTACGGGGCCAGGGGGGACCCAGTACTTC. The entire variable domain, with the rest obtained from reference TRBV5-4 and TRBJ2-5, is as follows: ETGVTQSPTHLIKTRGQQVTLRCSSQSGHNTVSWYQQALGQGPQFIFQYYREEENGRGNFPPRFSGLQFPNYSSELNVNALELDDSALYLCASSLTTGPGGTQYFGPGTRLLVL.